This TCR beta chain was retrieved from a study of cytomegalovirus exposure and HLA in healthy donors. Details on this clone: One end of the junction varies from germline; a read error may be responsible.

The PCR made use of 60 Vbeta and 13 Jbeta primers. Generated by immunoSEQ multiplex PCR, the TCRdb table keeps only in-frame clones and is missing some. This sample has 150,000 or so clones, with around 79% found just once. Germline V CDR1 and CDR2: LNHDA, SQIVND (reference sequence). The CDR3 runs 13 residues. The TCR originated in a male donor in good health and CMV-seronegative. Sequenced: PBMCs. The chain employs TRBV19 and TRBJ2-3, with D possibly being TRBD2 (6 bases). The CDR3 sequence is CASRTIGTDTQYF. The CDR3 DNA reads TGTGCTAGTAGGACTATTGGCACAGATACGCAGTATTTT.